The text below deals with one T cell receptor (beta chain). Its specificity is unknown. Using RNA transcripts as the source, TCR beta CDR3 regions were amplified. The HTBI set primed first-round TCR CDR3 RT-PCR. TCRdb reanalysed the multiplex PCR reads using MiXCR and keeps one entry per CDR3 protein. The sample has around 380,000 distinct CDR3 sequences, approximately 12% seen once; the top ten hold around 20%. The CDR3 runs to 15 residues. Trimming cost V 1 base and J 6 bases, with 13 bases left between them. CDR1 is SGHDT and CDR2 is YYEEEE in the germline V gene. The data originate from a study of T cells in Graves' hyperthyroidism and ophthalmopathy. Study-wide points: Ophthalmopathy was identified by the model a median roughly six months ahead of onset. Researchers found most expanded thyroid clonotypes above 0.001 in blood as well.

Every diagnosis used clinical symptoms, serum thyroxine and TRAb, thyroid ultrasound and orbital computed tomography. It was 8 to 10 ml of fresh peripheral blood that supplied the PBMCs. The sequencing sample was made of blood. The receptor was derived from a man aged 25 to 45 with Graves' hyperthyroidism that later progressed to Graves' ophthalmopathy. The J gene is TRBJ1-4, the V gene TRBV5-6; D remains ambiguous. In DNA, the CDR3 is TGTGCCAGCAGCTTGATGGGGTCAATGTATGAAAAACTGTTTTTT. It encodes CASSLMGSMYEKLFF.